Detailed here is one T cell receptor (beta chain). The sample belongs to a study of T-cell reconstitution after alpha-beta-depleted transplantation in children. It was with unique molecular identifiers that the TCRbeta library was prepared. TCRdb fed the PCR reads into MiXCR, producing one record per CDR3 protein. The data show 500,000 or so distinct CDR3 sequences, about 33% seen once. This TCR was recovered from a human donor who donated a stem cell graft to a child with aplastic anemia. This sample comprised PBMCs from the stem cell graft donor, obtained from the stem cell graft.

CDR3 sequence reads: CASSEWSGDQPQHF. The CDR3 DNA is TGTGCCAGCAGTGAATGGTCAGGGGATCAGCCCCAGCATTTT. V is TRBV2 and J is TRBJ1-5; tentatively, D is TRBD1 (6 bases). Germline CDR1 and CDR2: SNHLY and FYNNEI. With 2 bases removed from V and 5 bases from J, the gap between germline ends came to 10 bases. The CDR3 is 14 residues long.